The T cell receptor beta chain under discussion was sequenced for a study of blood T cell repertoires in COVID-19. The CDR3 spans 17 residues. J lost 3 bases, V lost 0 bases, and 6 bases had no gene match. Germline V lookup: CDR1 SGHNT, CDR2 YYREEE (reference sequence). Clones were sequenced by immunoSEQ multiplex PCR, and TCRdb holds only the in-frame ones, with some missing. The table has 150,000 or so clones, over 60% seen once. The sequenced sample was peripheral blood. This receptor was obtained from a man at least 80 years old with acute or convalescent COVID-19. This chain links TRBV5-4 with TRBJ1-1, with TRBD1 matching 12 bases. CDR3 residues: CASSLGSGQGAHTEAFF. The CDR3 coding sequence is TGTGCCAGCAGCTTGGGCTCGGGACAGGGGGCCCACACTGAAGCTTTCTTT.